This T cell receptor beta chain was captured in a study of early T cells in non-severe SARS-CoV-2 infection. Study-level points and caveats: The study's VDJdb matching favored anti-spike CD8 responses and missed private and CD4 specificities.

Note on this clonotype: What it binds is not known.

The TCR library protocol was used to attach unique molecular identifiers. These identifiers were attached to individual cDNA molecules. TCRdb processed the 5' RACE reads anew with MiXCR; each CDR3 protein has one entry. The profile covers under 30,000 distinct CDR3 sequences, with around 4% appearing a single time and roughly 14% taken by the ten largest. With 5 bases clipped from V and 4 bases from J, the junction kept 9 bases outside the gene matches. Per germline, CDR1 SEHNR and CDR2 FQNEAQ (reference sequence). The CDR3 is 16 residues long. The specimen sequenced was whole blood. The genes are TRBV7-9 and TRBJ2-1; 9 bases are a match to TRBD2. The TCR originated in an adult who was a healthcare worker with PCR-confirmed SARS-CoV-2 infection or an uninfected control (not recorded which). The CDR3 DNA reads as TGTGCCAGCAGCCGCCAGGCGGGAGGGCCATACAATGAGCAGTTCTTC. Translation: CASSRQAGGPYNEQFF.